This TCR beta chain was identified in a study of blood T cell repertoires in COVID-19. In the study overall: Researchers got acute and convalescent COVID-19 samples from the United States, Italy and Spain.

Original processing notes: Reference gene primer amplification in the assay estimated nucleated cell counts. Sequencing used immunoSEQ multiplex PCR; TCRdb keeps in-frame clones, though not all of them. The D gene and trimming were derived from the DNA, and the V and J assignments and clone size from that table. In the table there are approximately 110,000 clones, around four fifths of which are singletons. The TCR comes from a woman between 65 and 79 years old with acute or convalescent COVID-19. The sequenced sample was peripheral blood.

The DNA for the CDR3 is TGTGCCAGTAGTATAGCCCGGGATCACTATGGCTACACCTTC. It translates to CASSIARDHYGYTF. The J gene is TRBJ1-2, the V gene TRBV19; D remains ambiguous. With 1 base removed from V and 3 bases from J, the gap between germline ends came to 9 bases. This CDR3 has 14 amino acids. Germline CDR1 LNHDA, CDR2 SQIVND (reference sequence).